This passage covers 30 T cell receptor beta chains from one sample sequenced in a study of cytomegalovirus exposure and HLA in healthy donors. The PCR contained 60 Vbeta and 13 Jbeta primers. Using immunoSEQ multiplex PCR, the repertoire was profiled, and TCRdb retains in-frame clones only, with some absent. The sample lists around 200,000 clones; around 80% were seen once. The sample consisted of PBMCs. The receptor source for this set is a girl aged 2-9 years in good health and CMV-seropositive.

The chain links TRBV4-2 to TRBJ2-3; 9 bases agree with TRBD1. Germline V CDR1 and CDR2: LGHNA, YNFKEQ. CDR3 length: 16 residues. V lost 3 bases and J lost 3; bases outside the gene matches: 7. The CDR3 is CASSQGQGGATDTQYF. CDR3 nucleotides: TGTGCCAGCAGCCAGGGACAGGGTGGGGCAACAGATACGCAGTATTTT.

The rearrangement uses TRBV7-6 and TRBJ2-1; 11 bases match TRBD2. In germline, CDR1 is SGHVS, CDR2 FNYEAQ. The trim removed 4 bases at V and 6 bases at J, leaving 14 bases unmatched. CDR3 size: 18 residues. The CDR3 here is CASSSPVYPGLAVNEQFF. The CDR3 region has the DNA TGTGCCAGCAGCTCCCCGGTGTATCCGGGACTAGCGGTCAATGAGCAGTTCTTC. Complete variable domain (other parts from reference TRBV7-6 and TRBJ2-1): GAGVSQSPRYKVTKRGQDVALRCDPISGHVSLYWYRQALGQGPEFLTYFNYEAQQDKSGLPNDRFSAERPEGSISTLTIQRTEQRDSAMYRCASSSPVYPGLAVNEQFFGPGTRLTVL.

This sequence joins TRBV27 and TRBJ2-1; the match to TRBD2 covers 7 bases. This CDR3 comprises 22 residues. Germline assignment: CDR1 MNHEY and CDR2 SMNVEV (reference sequence). The V segment lost 5 bases and the J segment 3 bases; nucleotides outside the gene matches: 28. In DNA, the CDR3 is TGTGCCAGCAGTACCCGAGTGGACGTCGGGTATTCATGGGGGAGGGACTACAATGAGCAGTTCTTC. Translating it yields CASSTRVDVGYSWGRDYNEQFF.

The rearrangement joins TRBV4-2 to TRBJ1-3; maybe TRBD1 (5 bases). The V gene's germline CDR1 is LGHNA and CDR2 YNFKEQ. V lost 1 base and J lost 0, with 13 bases in between. The length of the CDR3 is 17 residues. CDR3 amino acids: CASSQVGQRSSGNTIYF. In DNA form, the CDR3 reads TGTGCCAGCAGCCAAGTGGGGCAGCGAAGCTCTGGAAACACCATATATTTT.

This chain connects TRBV11-3 to TRBJ1-1, with TRBD1 identical over 7 bases. The CDR3 has 15 residues. Germline CDR1 SGHNT, CDR2 YENEEA. Unmatched junction bases numbered 11, after V lost 4 bases and J lost 6 bases. The CDR3 sequence: CASSSRSTGSSEAFF. DNA for the CDR3: TGTGCCAGCAGCTCTCGCTCGACAGGGTCGTCTGAAGCTTTCTTT.

The V and J genes are TRBV7-2 and TRBJ2-3; TRBD2 matches 12 bases. Trimming cost V 5 bases and J 8 bases; bases outside gene matches: 5. The germline CDR1 and CDR2 sequences are SGHTA and FQGNSA. The CDR3 has 14 residues. Written as DNA, the CDR3 is TGTGCCAGCAGCCGACTAGCGGGAGTGGTTACGCAGTATTTT. Translated, it gives CASSRLAGVVTQYF.

Only one count was recorded for this clone. The J gene is TRBJ2-1, the V gene TRBV20-1; no clear D gene. The CDR3 runs to 10 residues. CDR1 and CDR2 (germline): DFQATT, SNEGSKA (reference sequence). The ends were cut back, 6 bases at V and 9 bases at J, with 9 bases in the middle. Written as DNA, the CDR3 is TGCAGTGCGGGCTCCGGTGAGCAGTTCTTC. This encodes CSAGSGEQFF.

The chain joins TRBV5-6 to TRBJ1-2; D perhaps matches TRBD1 (5 bases). The CDR3 runs to 15 residues. Trimming took 2 bases from V and 2 from J, leaving 13 bases between them. CDR1 SGHDT and CDR2 YYEEEE come from the germline V gene. The CDR3 loop reads CASSLPGRVNYGYTF. The CDR3 nucleotides read TGTGCCAGCAGCTTACCCGGCAGGGTGAACTATGGCTACACCTTC.

This sequence joins TRBV19 and TRBJ1-4; 7 bases align to TRBD1. The CDR3 length is 15 residues. Germline V gene sequence: CDR1 LNHDA, CDR2 SQIVND (reference sequence). The V segment lost 5 bases and the J segment 6 bases; nucleotides outside the gene matches: 9. The CDR3 region is CASSVRQGPYEKLFF. CDR3 bases: TGTGCCAGTAGTGTCCGACAGGGTCCATATGAAAAACTGTTTTTT.

The rearrangement links TRBV4-1 to TRBJ1-2; D unclear. Germline loops: CDR1 MGHRA, CDR2 YSYEKL. V lost 1 base and J lost 8, with 14 bases in between. The CDR3 consists of 14 residues. The CDR3 region is CASSQVGQIVGYTF. The CDR3 DNA is TGCGCCAGCAGCCAAGTTGGCCAGATTGTCGGCTACACCTTC.

The V call is TRBV7-9, the J call TRBJ1-5; no clear D gene. The germline gives CDR1 SEHNR, CDR2 FQNEAQ (reference sequence). This CDR3 comprises 15 residues. V was clipped by 1 base and J by 0 bases, with 7 bases between them. CDR3 coding DNA: TGTGCCAGCAGCTTAGGAGGGCATAGCAATCAGCCCCAGCATTTT. It specifies CASSLGGHSNQPQHF. The full variable domain, with the rest looked up from reference TRBV7-9 and TRBJ1-5, is DTGVSQNPRHKITKRGQNVTFRCDPISEHNRLYWYRQTLGQGPEFLTYFQNEAQLEKSRLLSDRFSAERPKGSFSTLEIQRTEQGDSAMYLCASSLGGHSNQPQHFGDGTRLSIL.

This chain connects TRBV30 to TRBJ2-7, with D possibly being TRBD1 (6 bases). In germline, CDR1 is GTSNPN, CDR2 SVGIG (reference sequence). V dropped 3 bases and J dropped 0 bases, with 12 bases sitting between them. This CDR3 contains 14 residues. The CDR3 DNA follows: TGTGCCTGGAGAGGGGGACACAGCTCCTACGAGCAGTACTTC. Protein: CAWRGGHSSYEQYF. Together with reference TRBV30 and TRBJ2-7, the CDR3 gives the full variable domain: SQTIHQWPATLVQPVGSPLSLECTVEGTSNPNLYWYRQAAGRGLQLLFYSVGIGQISSEVPQNLSASRPQDRQFILSSKKLLLSDSGFYLCAWRGGHSSYEQYFGPGTRLTVT.

The V call is TRBV30, the J call TRBJ1-3; TRBD1 matches at 7 bases. The germline gives CDR1 GTSNPN, CDR2 SVGIG (reference sequence). The CDR3 totals 13 residues. Trimming cost V 4 bases and J 8 bases; bases outside gene matches: 8. CDR3 amino acids: CAWMRGPAYTIYF. In DNA, the CDR3 is TGTGCCTGGATGAGGGGGCCGGCGTACACCATATATTTT.

The chain employs TRBV6-6 and TRBJ2-7; a possible D gene is TRBD1 (6 bases). This CDR3 comprises 11 residues. Germline CDR1 and CDR2: MNHNY and SVGAGI (reference sequence). Trimming pared 9 bases from V and 2 bases from J, leaving 8 bases between. CDR3 coding DNA: TGTGCCAGTTCAGGGGCCTACGAGCAGTACTTC. It specifies CASSGAYEQYF.

This rearrangement joins TRBV6-5 to TRBJ1-6; D perhaps matches TRBD1 (5 bases). The CDR3 runs to 15 residues. Germline CDR1 and CDR2: MNHEY and SVGAGI. Trimming took 6 bases from V and 7 from J, leaving 16 bases between them. CDR3 nucleotides: TGTGCCAGCAGACGCCGACAGCGCTACAATTCACCCCTCCACTTT. The encoded protein is CASRRRQRYNSPLHF.

This clone is a singleton in its sample. This chain connects TRBV7-2 to TRBJ2-7, with 9 bases that match TRBD2. V shed 4 bases, J shed 2 bases, and the junction held 0 bases outside the gene matches. Germline V gives CDR1 SGHTA, CDR2 FQGNSA. The CDR3 has 13 residues. The CDR3 DNA reads TGTGCCAGCAGCTCTAGCGGGGCCTACGAGCAGTACTTC. Translation: CASSSSGAYEQYF.

The chain employs TRBV10-3 and TRBJ1-2; D not resolved. Germline CDR1 reads ENHRY; CDR2 reads SYGVKD. The CDR3 covers 12 residues. The ends were cut back, 8 bases at V and 8 bases at J, with 15 bases in the middle. The CDR3 spells CAILKRAGGYTF. CDR3 nucleotide sequence: TGTGCCATCCTAAAGCGGGCTGGAGGCTACACCTTC.

This clone came up a few times. This chain uses TRBV4-2 with TRBJ2-3; 8 bases agree with TRBD2. Germline trimming cut 1 base from V and 2 bases from J; bases unmatched to any gene: 5. The germline V gene encodes CDR1 LGHNA and CDR2 YNFKEQ. The CDR3 is made up of 16 amino acids. CDR3 loop: CASSQALAGPTDTQYF. CDR3 coding DNA: TGTGCCAGCAGCCAAGCCCTAGCGGGCCCCACAGATACGCAGTATTTT.

This clone was detected a few times. This chain links TRBV5-6 with TRBJ1-2, with TRBD1 matching 7 bases. Unmatched junction bases numbered 8, after V lost 1 base and J lost 8 bases. Germline V gene sequence: CDR1 SGHDT, CDR2 YYEEEE. This CDR3 has 14 amino acids. The chain's CDR3 is CASSLIGRGGGYTF. The CDR3 coding sequence is TGTGCCAGCAGCTTGATTGGGAGAGGGGGCGGCTACACCTTC.

The rearrangement links TRBV14 to TRBJ1-2; D is unclear. Looked up from germline, CDR1 is SGHDN and CDR2 is FVKESK. The CDR3 contains 16 residues. V lost 4 bases and J lost 0, with 15 bases in between. The CDR3 is CASSPSKGAANYGYTF. For the CDR3, the DNA is TGTGCCAGCAGCCCTTCCAAGGGAGCCGCTAACTATGGCTACACCTTC.

V is TRBV4-1 and J is TRBJ2-5; TRBD2 aligns across 7 bases. Germline loops: CDR1 MGHRA, CDR2 YSYEKL. CDR3 length: 15 residues. With V trimmed by 0 bases and J by 3 bases, 4 bases remained unmatched. CDR3: CASSQDSLAEETQYF. The CDR3 DNA reads as TGCGCCAGCAGCCAAGATAGTCTAGCGGAAGAGACCCAGTACTTC.

The CDR3 coding sequence is TGTGCCAGCATTTCGGGACAGGGGGCATTTACTGAAGCTTTCTTT. Protein product: CASISGQGAFTEAFF. The chain is built from TRBV7-3 and TRBJ1-1; 12 nucleotides line up with TRBD1. With 7 bases clipped from V and 5 bases from J, the junction kept 8 bases outside the gene matches. CDR1 is SGHTA, CDR2 FQGTGA, per germline. This CDR3 has 15 amino acids.

The rearrangement joins TRBV4-1 to TRBJ1-3; D perhaps matches TRBD1 (6 bases). Trimming shortened V by 2 bases and J by 3 bases, and 14 bases separated the two germline ends. The CDR3 totals 16 residues. Germline V lookup: CDR1 MGHRA, CDR2 YSYEKL. In DNA form, the CDR3 reads TGCGCCAGCAGCCAACCACGGGGGGCTGGTGGAAACACCATATATTTT. It specifies CASSQPRGAGGNTIYF.

In nucleotides, the CDR3 is TGTGCCAGCAGCTCCTGGTTGGCAGGGGGCAATGAGCAGTTCTTC. Protein product: CASSSWLAGGNEQFF. V is TRBV11-3 and J is TRBJ2-1; the match to TRBD1 covers 7 bases. CDR3 length equals 15 residues. The germline gives CDR1 SGHNT, CDR2 YENEEA. V was pared by 4 bases and J by 6 bases, with 9 bases of the junction left unmatched.

This chain joins TRBV7-9 and TRBJ2-1; D not certain. Germline V gene sequence: CDR1 SEHNR, CDR2 FQNEAQ (reference sequence). The length of the CDR3 is 14 residues. V lost 5 bases, J lost 9 bases, and 17 bases lay in between. Written as DNA, the CDR3 is TGTGCCAGCAGCCCCGCCAGTGGGCGCAGTGAGCAGTTCTTC. Translated: CASSPASGRSEQFF.

DNA for the CDR3: TGTGCCAGCAGCTTAACGTTCGGGACAAAAGCTGGAAACACCATATATTTT. It yields the protein CASSLTFGTKAGNTIYF. This chain joins TRBV7-3 and TRBJ1-3; D perhaps matches TRBD1 (6 bases). Germline V gene data show CDR1 as SGHTA and CDR2 as FQGTGA. V shed 0 bases and J shed 2 bases, with 14 bases lying between them. There are 17 residues in the CDR3.

The chain links TRBV14 to TRBJ2-2; D gene uncertain. Looked up from germline, CDR1 is SGHDN and CDR2 is FVKESK. The V end lost 0 bases, the J end lost 5 bases, and 7 bases lay between the germline ends. This CDR3 region has 14 residues. CDR3 in DNA: TGTGCCAGCAGCCAAGATCCGGTTACCGGGGAGCTGTTTTTT. Protein sequence: CASSQDPVTGELFF.

The rearrangement uses TRBV27 and TRBJ2-1; tentative D call: TRBD1 (6 bases). This CDR3 is built from 15 residues. Deletions cut 9 bases from V and 3 bases from J, with 18 bases between. CDR1 is MNHEY, CDR2 SMNVEV, per germline (reference sequence). CDR3 residues: CASHPFAGDYNEQFF. Written as DNA, the CDR3 is TGTGCCAGTCATCCCTTTGCAGGGGACTACAATGAGCAGTTCTTC.

This rearrangement joins TRBV19 to TRBJ2-1, with a possible D match to TRBD2 (5 bases). This CDR3 contains 15 residues. Germline V gene data show CDR1 as LNHDA and CDR2 as SQIVND (reference sequence). The V end was cut by 4 bases, the J end by 0 bases, with 10 bases between. Here the CDR3 reads CASSTGSSSYNEQFF. The CDR3 bases are TGTGCCAGTAGTACGGGATCCAGCTCCTACAATGAGCAGTTCTTC.

This chain links TRBV7-8 with TRBJ2-1, with D tentatively TRBD2 (6 bases). The CDR3 has 17 residues. The germline CDR1 and CDR2 sequences are SGHVS and FQNEAQ. Trimming left V 1 base short and J 2 bases short, with 15 bases between. The CDR3 coding sequence is TGTGCCAGCAGCTTAGGCCCCGGGCGGGGACCCTACAATGAGCAGTTCTTC. As protein: CASSLGPGRGPYNEQFF. Complete variable domain (other parts from reference TRBV7-8 and TRBJ2-1): GAGVSQSPRYKVAKRGQDVALRCDPISGHVSLFWYQQALGQGPEFLTYFQNEAQLDKSGLPSDRFFAERPEGSVSTLKIQRTQQEDSAVYLCASSLGPGRGPYNEQFFGPGTRLTVL.